This T cell receptor beta chain stems from a study of beta chain features in type 1 diabetes. Study overall: In all, roughly 98,000,000 sorted cells from all samples were analyzed.

There are a few counts of this clone. Its antigen remains unidentified. Study observations and caveats: People with Type 1 diabetes carried modestly yet significantly shorter TCRB CDR3s in all four CD4+ subsets. Within the patient group, naive, central memory and Treg TCRB repertoires appeared more similar to each other than within healthy donors.

V was clipped by 5 bases and J by 1 base, with 15 bases between them. From germline, CDR1 is SGHRS and CDR2 YFSETQ. The CDR3 runs 15 residues. The isolated RNA, all of it, was reverse transcribed, so expressed TCRB transcripts were what got sequenced. Some clones are missing from TCRdb's copy, which holds only in-frame ones; the method was immunoSEQ multiplex PCR. The table records 600,000 to 700,000 clones, around an eighth of them present only once. Markers CD45RO/CCR7/CD25/CD127/CD95/CD27 served to sort CD4+ naive, central memory, regulatory and stem cell-like memory cells. The rearrangement links TRBV5-1 to TRBJ1-1; D is uncertain. Sequencing was done on a sample of naive CD4+ T cells from blood. The TCR comes from a man in his late teens or twenties with type 1 diabetes. Here the CDR3 DNA reads TGCGCCAGCAGAGAACAGCAGCTGACGAACACTGAAGCTTTCTTT. This gives the protein CASREQQLTNTEAFF.